Following are 9 T cell receptor beta chains from one sample sequenced in a study of cytomegalovirus exposure and HLA in healthy donors. The PCR employed 60 Vbeta primers together with 13 Jbeta primers. Generated by immunoSEQ multiplex PCR, the TCRdb table keeps only in-frame clones and is missing some. Seen here are about 190,000 clones, 81% observed once, and the top ten hold approximately 2%. Material: PBMCs. The receptor set was obtained from a young man in good health and CMV-seronegative.

The chain uses TRBV18 and TRBJ1-1; 7 bases are a match to TRBD1. The ends lost 3 bases at V and 1 base at J; junction bases unmatched: 5. The CDR3 contains 15 residues. Germline V gene data show CDR1 as KGHSH and CDR2 as LQKENI. CDR3 in DNA: TGTGCCAGCTCACCTAGACAGGGACAGAACACTGAAGCTTTCTTT. This gives the protein CASSPRQGQNTEAFF.

The chain has TRBV6-6 and TRBJ1-2, with 7 bases lining up with TRBD1. The CDR3 length is 16 residues. Germline trimming cut 2 bases from V and 4 bases from J; bases unmatched to any gene: 10. Per germline, CDR1 MNHNY and CDR2 SVGAGI (reference sequence). In DNA, the CDR3 is TGTGCCAGCAGTTACGGAGACAGGGCGGGGGGCTATGGCTACACCTTC. Protein product: CASSYGDRAGGYGYTF.

V is TRBV19 and J is TRBJ2-1; tentative D call: TRBD1 (6 bases). Germline V gives CDR1 LNHDA, CDR2 SQIVND (reference sequence). Trimming removed 5 bases at V and 2 bases at J, with 13 bases between. The CDR3 totals 15 residues. CDR3 coding DNA: TGTGCCAGTAGTCCGGACAGTGCGACCTACAATGAGCAGTTCTTC. This gives the protein CASSPDSATYNEQFF.

The V gene is TRBV10-1, the J gene TRBJ2-3; 8 bases fit TRBD2. The V and J ends lost 4 bases and 4 bases, in that order; junction bases with no gene match: 1. Per the germline V gene, CDR1 is WNHNN and CDR2 is SYGVQD (reference sequence). This CDR3 spans 13 amino acids. The CDR3 spells CASSAGLADTQYF. CDR3 coding DNA: TGCGCCAGCAGTGCGGGACTAGCAGATACGCAGTATTTT.

This clone turned up a few times. In DNA, the CDR3 is TGCAGTGCTGCAGGGAATCAGCCCCAGCATTTT. Amino acid sequence: CSAAGNQPQHF. The J gene is TRBJ1-5, the V gene TRBV20-1; a possible D gene is TRBD1 (5 bases). The CDR3 runs to 11 residues. Trimming removed 5 bases at V and 4 bases at J, with 6 bases between. The germline V gene encodes CDR1 DFQATT and CDR2 SNEGSKA (reference sequence).

This rearrangement joins TRBV5-1 to TRBJ1-1; 7 bases line up with TRBD1. Germline CDR1 is SGHRS and CDR2 is YFSETQ. The CDR3 has 15 residues. V dropped 1 base and J dropped 1; count of bases not matched to a gene: 4. CDR3 amino acids: CASSLRQGSNTEAFF. CDR3 nucleotides: TGCGCCAGCAGCTTGAGACAGGGTTCGAACACTGAAGCTTTCTTT.

J is TRBJ1-3 and V is TRBV2, with D maybe TRBD1 (6 bases). The V end lost 5 bases, the J end lost 0 bases, and 11 bases lay between the germline ends. The CDR3 runs to 15 residues. CDR1 and CDR2 from the germline V gene are SNHLY and FYNNEI. The CDR3: CASSSTGFSGNTIYF. CDR3 coding DNA: TGTGCCAGCAGTTCGACAGGTTTCTCTGGAAACACCATATATTTT.

This clone came up once. The chain joins TRBV5-1 to TRBJ2-1; TRBD2 is a possible D gene (5 bases). The germline V gene has CDR1 SGHRS and CDR2 YFSETQ. Trimming removed 5 bases at V and 6 bases at J, with 12 bases between. This CDR3 spans 13 amino acids. In nucleotides, the CDR3 is TGCGCCAGCAGTGAGGGATCGGGCAATGAGCAGTTCTTC. This gives the protein CASSEGSGNEQFF.

The V gene is TRBV2, the J gene TRBJ2-5, with 10 bases identical to TRBD1. V lost 6 bases, J lost 4 bases, and 5 bases stayed unmatched. The germline CDR1 and CDR2 sequences are SNHLY and FYNNEI. The CDR3 has 14 amino acids. CDR3: CASSAGTGVETQYF. CDR3 DNA sequence: TGTGCCAGCAGCGCCGGGACAGGGGTAGAGACCCAGTACTTC.